Below are 2 T cell receptor beta chains sequenced from a single sample in a study of blood T cell repertoires in COVID-19. Profiling relied on immunoSEQ multiplex PCR, and the TCRdb table lists in-frame clones only, not all of them. The sample carries around 450,000 clones, roughly 87% recorded once. Input material: PBMCs or T cells enriched from blood (not recorded which). Receptors originate from a young woman with acute COVID-19.

The chain employs TRBV3-1 (or the pseudogene TRBV3-2) and TRBJ1-3; D remains ambiguous. Germline V lookup: CDR1 LGHDT, CDR2 YNNKEL (reference sequence). The V gene lost 3 bases and the J gene lost 0 bases, with 24 bases spanning the gap. This CDR3 has 20 amino acids. The CDR3 sequence is CASSQRAPYNQRSSGNTIYF. CDR3 nucleotides: TGTGCCAGCAGCCAGAGGGCACCGTATAACCAACGAAGCTCTGGAAACACCATATATTTT.

The rearrangement uses TRBV29-1 and TRBJ2-1; 10 nucleotides match TRBD2. The CDR3 spans 14 residues. J was trimmed by 9 bases and V by 7 bases; bases with no gene match: 12. CDR1 SQVTM and CDR2 ANQGSEA come from the germline V gene. CDR3: CSASERGGLSEQFF. The CDR3 coding sequence is TGCAGCGCGAGCGAGCGGGGGGGGTTAAGTGAGCAGTTCTTC.